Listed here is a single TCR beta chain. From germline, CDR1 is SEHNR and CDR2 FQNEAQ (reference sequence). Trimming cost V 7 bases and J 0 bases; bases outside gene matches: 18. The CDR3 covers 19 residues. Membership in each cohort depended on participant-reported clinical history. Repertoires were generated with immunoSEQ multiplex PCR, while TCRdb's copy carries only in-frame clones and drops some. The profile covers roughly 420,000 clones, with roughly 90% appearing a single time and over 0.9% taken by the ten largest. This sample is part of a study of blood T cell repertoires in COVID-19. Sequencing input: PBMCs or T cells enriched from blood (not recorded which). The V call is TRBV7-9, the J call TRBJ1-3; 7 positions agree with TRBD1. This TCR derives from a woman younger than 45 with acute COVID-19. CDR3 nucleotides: TGTGCCAGCACCCACACCAGCTGGGGACAGACGAGCTCTGGAAACACCATATATTTT. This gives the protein CASTHTSWGQTSSGNTIYF.